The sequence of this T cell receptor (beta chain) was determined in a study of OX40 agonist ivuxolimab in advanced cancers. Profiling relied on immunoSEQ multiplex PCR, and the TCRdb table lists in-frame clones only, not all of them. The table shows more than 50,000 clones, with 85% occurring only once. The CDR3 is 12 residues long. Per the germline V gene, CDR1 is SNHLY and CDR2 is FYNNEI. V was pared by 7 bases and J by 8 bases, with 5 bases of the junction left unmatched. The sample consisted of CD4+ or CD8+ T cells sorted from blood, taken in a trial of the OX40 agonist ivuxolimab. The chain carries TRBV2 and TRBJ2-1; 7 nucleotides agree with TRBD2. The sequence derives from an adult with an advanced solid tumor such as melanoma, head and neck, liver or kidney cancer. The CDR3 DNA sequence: TGTGCCAGCAAGCGGGATGGTCATGAGCAGTTCTTC. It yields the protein CASKRDGHEQFF.